This T cell receptor beta chain comes out of a study of cytomegalovirus exposure and HLA in healthy donors (dated by TCRdb to about 2017). At the level of the whole study: An earlier analysis of 550 to 700 of the donors reported approximately 270 Gb of sequence data and 117 million unique TCR beta sequences from around 200 million T cells. All discovery cohort repertoires had been generated using a single sequencing platform. Class I and class II HLA loci were covered by the typing at four-digit resolution. An earlier analysis of roughly 600 of the donors used high-throughput TCR beta sequencing to judge whether each TCR beta V gene segment behaved as functional or pseudogenic. On average, 235,054 unique TCR beta nucleotide sequences were sequenced per donor among roughly 430 genotyped donors of the cohort, with roughly 18% of those sequences being non-productive. Because of strong linkage in the cohort, roughly five DR-DQ haplotypes were treated as single units for association and clustering. High-throughput TCR immunosequencing, statistical association of individual TCRs with disease status, and machine learning were combined to predict cytomegalovirus infection status. The later analysis used no new phenotypic data to find candidate immune exposures, relying instead on TCR beta sequences and their occurrence across donors. Roughly 300 gigabases of sequencing data and around 85 million unique TCR sequences made up an early release that covered fewer than 650 HLA-typed donors. Alongside the repertoire data, information on donor age, sex, ethnicity and CMV serostatus was compiled. The study aimed to test whether cataloging public T cell receptors could reveal signatures of past pathogen exposure. A separate validation cohort of 100 to 150 different subjects was used in addition to the roughly 700-subject first cohort. The T cell repertoires of around 670 subjects were profiled by immunosequencing and related to cytomegalovirus serostatus. In a later analysis, previously published TCR beta repertoires from fewer than 750 donors were re-analyzed and high-resolution HLA genotyping was added so that TCR occurrence patterns could be studied. A later genetic analysis used genome-wide SNP genotypes for about three fifths of the roughly 700 donors, treating that subset as a discovery cohort. The number of donors typed differed by locus, with 629-630 for A, B, C, DRB1 and DQB1, roughly 550 for DQA1, nearly 610 for DPA1, and about 450 for DPB1. Of the roughly 400 genotyped donors, over 80% were placed in the genetic ancestry cluster associated with self-reported Caucasian donors.

Summary of the overall study and its limitations: The sequencing pipeline was judged likely to have produced a cluster of highly shared sequence variants as a technical artifact. At a false discovery rate of 0.05, a later analysis linked under 20,000 TCR beta sequences to specific HLA alleles. The presence/absence analyses assumed that sequencing depth was roughly uniform across donors, and that assumption may not be true. Several of the top co-occurrence clusters appeared to be linked to parvovirus B19, influenza, CMV and Epstein-Barr virus, according to a later analysis. In a later analysis, HLA-associated TCR beta chains showed more clonal expansion and lower generation probabilities than non-associated chains that were equally common. Three of the identified cytomegalovirus-associated TCR beta chains were confirmed in vitro to be specific for cytomegalovirus antigens. A further reported finding was that TCR beta sequences accurately predicted the HLA-A and HLA-B alleles for most subjects in the first cohort. According to a later genetic analysis, donors in an Asian-associated ancestry cluster had fewer N-insertions in productive TCRs than the approximately 710-donor mean. Some IMGT-functional V segments, including TRBV6-2 and TRBV6-3, could not be distinguished by the 87-base-pair reads and were therefore excluded. V-gene and J-gene trimming of TCR beta chains was associated with a missense DCLRE1C variant in a later genetic analysis, and the association was replicated in an independent cohort. The authors suggested that the approach could potentially be generalized to other disease states and immunological phenotypes. The classifier was reported to diagnose cytomegalovirus status with high specificity and sensitivity in both the original and validation cohorts. In an earlier analysis of 587 of the donors, most TCR beta V segments appeared in productive rearrangements about 90% or about 30% of the time, broadly matching IMGT annotations. For the cohort, immune exposure information was limited to CMV serostatus. This cohort had only TCR beta chains sequenced, and the lack of alpha or paired-chain data limited which features could be detected. While some public TCRs were present in many individuals, most TCR sequences turned up only very rarely across donors. Linkage disequilibrium might explain the correlated functional status among segregating V segments, but an unknown experimental factor could not be excluded. Because some donors lacked HLA typing at each locus, the association tests relied only on the typed subset. A total of 150 to 200 TCR beta chains were listed by the study as associated with cytomegalovirus. A later analysis found that TCR association rates varied across HLA loci, with DRB1 alleles showing the most associated TCRs and HLA-C alleles the fewest. Most CMV-associated TCR beta chains appeared to be HLA-restricted in a later analysis, and the HLA associations seemed to be driven largely by CMV exposure. Strong co-occurrence of HLA alleles, especially DR and DQ, made assigning TCR associations to individual alleles difficult. Because counts were too low, about 18 rarely observed V segments, including chromosome 9 orphons, were excluded from the earlier analysis of 500 to 700 of the donors.

Including cysteine and phenylalanine, the CDR3 has 15 amino acids. Only the CDR3 part of the read is kept: 45 bases, read in frame from the first base. V loses 5 bases at its end and J loses 4 bases; junction bases beyond the gene matches: 9. CDR1 LNHDA and CDR2 SQIVND are derived from the germline V gene (reference sequence). The cohort consisted of some 730 healthy bone marrow donors. All cohort members were sampled while nominally healthy, although unrecorded immune exposures were likely present. The donor was CMV seronegative and was included in the group of around 320 seronegative cohort members. A peripheral blood sample was provided by each donor, and peripheral blood mononuclear cells were used for TCR beta sequencing. Genomic DNA was extracted from the blood cell samples with the Qiagen DNeasy Blood Extraction Kit. Preparation of the library involved the immunoSEQ multiplex PCR assay. For the multiplex PCR, a mixture combining 60 forward primers for TCR Vbeta segments and 13 reverse primers for TCR Jbeta segments was used. Amplification of the CDR3 region of rearranged TCR beta genes was performed with a multiplex PCR assay on genomic DNA. The Illumina HiSeq System was used to sequence the amplified TCR beta libraries as 87-base-pair reads. The original pipeline was this. In a later analysis, around 80 million unique TCR beta chains were counted across the approximately 670 repertoires, and roughly 11 million of these chains were shared by at least two donors. A nearest-neighbor algorithm error-corrected the raw reads and collapsed the reads into unique sequences, merging closely related sequences to remove PCR and sequencing errors. CDR3 sequences were aligned to IMGT reference sequences to assign V, D and J gene segments. Each retained sequence needed at least a six-nucleotide match to both a V gene segment and a J gene segment. Rearrangements were called productive when the CDR3 lacked stop codons and stayed in frame with V and J; all others were non-productive. Following IMGT convention, CDR3 was defined as the stretch from the second conserved V-encoded cysteine to the conserved J-encoded phenylalanine. The earlier analysis of about 590 of the donors excluded sequences that lacked an unambiguous match to a single V gene segment. An earlier analysis of over 450 of the donors classified V segments as functional when productive rearrangements were above 56.7% and as segregating when the standard deviation between donors was above 5%. A statistical classification framework was built for diagnosing cytomegalovirus status from the catalog of TCR beta chain sequences. V and J gene assignment, in a later analysis, came from comparing TCR nucleotide sequences with IMGT/GENE-DB human TR gene sequences. The TCRdist pipeline was used in a later analysis to assign CDR3 sequences and most-parsimonious VDJ recombination scenarios. In a later analysis, each TCR beta chain was defined by its CDR3 amino acid sequence together with its V-gene family, and reads without a unique V-gene family were excluded. As a way to deal with suspected cross-contamination and a sequencing artifact, a later analysis dropped approximately 590 nucleotide sequences that were highly shared and had low generation probability. In a later analysis, a clonal expansion index was calculated for each public chain from normalized within-repertoire ranks of inferred template counts. Generation probabilities in a later analysis came from a VDJ recombination model fitted to out-of-frame rearrangements, and those results were checked against IGoR. In a later analysis, hypergeometric tests were used to score TCR-TCR, TCR-HLA and TCR-CMV co-occurrence, with a repertoire-size bias correction applied to TCR pairs. To estimate false discovery rates, a later analysis permuted the HLA or CMV assignments 20 times. In a later analysis, co-occurring TCRs were grouped with DBSCAN, and TCRdist sequence similarity was added when clustering was performed within HLA-allele-positive subsets. Repertoires with fewer than 30,000 or more than 120,000 public chains were left out of co-occurrence clustering, as were five repertoires with anomalous nucleotide sharing. What TCRdb holds here is the immuneACCESS table cut down to in-frame rearrangements. Part of the clones is not present; checked against another copy, under half of the missing clones reflect an unresolved V gene, and the others are unexplained. That table gives V, J and clone size, and the DNA gave D and trimming. The table for this sample lists about 200,000 clones; around 83% of them were counted only once. About 1.4% of the sample is taken by the ten largest.

About this clone: This receptor's antigen is unknown. Base qualities are not provided; no much larger clone lies one nucleotide away.

The TCR was taken from a girl aged 10 to 17 in good health and CMV-seronegative. Sequencing was performed on PBMCs. Rearrangement joined TRBV19 to TRBJ2-5; 8 bases in between match TRBD1. The CDR3 region: CASSPDRGAGETQYF. The DNA sequence follows: TGTGCCAGTAGTCCAGACAGGGGTGCGGGAGAGACCCAGTACTTC.